This T cell receptor (beta chain) was captured in a study of blood T cells in healthy people across ages. The CDR3 runs to 13 residues. V dropped 5 bases and J dropped 4; count of bases not matched to a gene: 3. Germline CDR1 reads DFQATT; CDR2 reads SNEGSKA (reference sequence). Remarks on this clonotype: Its target is not known.

Study-wide results and caveats: Observed TCR beta diversity showed a strong correlation with the percentage of naive T cells as measured by flow cytometry.

For the second PCR, which ran for about 7 to 11 cycles, a sample-barcoded 5' primer and a J-beta primer mix were used. Each CDR3 protein gets one entry after TCRdb re-called the 5' RACE reads with MiXCR. Of over 1.5 million distinct CDR3 sequences in the sample, 49% were seen once. The sequence came from a woman aged 40 to 55 in good health. The chain combines TRBV20-1 with TRBJ1-5, with TRBD1 identical over 9 bases. Sample: blood. CDR3 sequence (DNA): TGCAGTGCTGCGGACAGGGGAAATCAGCCCCAGCATTTT. Its translation: CSAADRGNQPQHF.